This T cell receptor (beta chain) was sequenced in a study of T cells in tumors and immune-related adverse events (dated by TCRdb to about 2021). Worth noting for this clone: Its target antigen remains unknown. No much larger clone exists at a distance of one base, and base qualities are not known.

The treatment or condition label on this specimen signifies: nivolumab (PD-1 blockade) given before sampling. The DNeasy Blood and Tissue Kit was used to extract DNA from formalin-fixed paraffin-embedded specimens. V loses 5 bases of germline sequence and J loses 4 bases, and the interval between the two ends is 18 bases. As encoded in the germline V gene (reference sequence), CDR1 is SEHNR while CDR2 is FQNEAQ. The CDR3 holds 16 amino acids from the cysteine to the phenylalanine. The read is trimmed to its CDR3 DNA, 48 bases read in frame from base 1. Using the immunoSEQ assay, the TCR beta locus was amplified and sequenced, producing bulk TCR Vbeta CDR3 data. The authors processed their data as follows. Non-productive CDR3s, sequences shorter than 7 amino acids, and those not starting with C or ending with F/W were excluded. Analysis was restricted to specimens with at least 1000 reads, and each clonotype was defined at the amino acid level. Clonality was calculated as 1 minus Pielou's evenness. To equalize library sizes, abundance-weighted random subsampling with replacement was performed and repeated 100 times so that 95% confidence intervals could be reported. Repertoire overlap was quantified with the Morisita overlap index, and the top 40 clones per specimen were checked for overlap with the irAE. Drawn from immuneACCESS, this table holds only the in-frame rearrangements with V and J called that TCRdb kept. Clones are partly lost; checked studies trace under half to an unresolved V gene and leave the rest unexplained. Clonal size and the V and J genes are those of that table, whereas D and trimming came from the DNA. This sample has about 10,000 clones in its table, and 80% to 95% of those were observed once. The ten largest clones add up to 1.5% of the sample.

The chain was built from TRBV7-9 and TRBJ1-3; TRBD1 is a possible D gene, resting on 5 matching bases. This clonotype was obtained from a female donor with metastatic renal cell carcinoma. This specimen was lymph node tissue, taken from a patient treated with anti-PD-1 therapy. The bases are TGTGCCAGCAGCACCCTTACGGAGGGGTTCGGAAACACCATATATTTT. Translation gives CASSTLTEGFGNTIYF. The reference TRBV7-9 and TRBJ1-3 proteins fill in what lies around the CDR3, so the full variable domain reads DTGVSQNPRHKITKRGQNVTFRCDPISEHNRLYWYRQTLGQGPEFLTYFQNEAQLEKSRLLSDRFSAERPKGSFSTLEIQRTEQGDSAMYLCASSTLTEGFGNTIYFGEGSWLTVV.